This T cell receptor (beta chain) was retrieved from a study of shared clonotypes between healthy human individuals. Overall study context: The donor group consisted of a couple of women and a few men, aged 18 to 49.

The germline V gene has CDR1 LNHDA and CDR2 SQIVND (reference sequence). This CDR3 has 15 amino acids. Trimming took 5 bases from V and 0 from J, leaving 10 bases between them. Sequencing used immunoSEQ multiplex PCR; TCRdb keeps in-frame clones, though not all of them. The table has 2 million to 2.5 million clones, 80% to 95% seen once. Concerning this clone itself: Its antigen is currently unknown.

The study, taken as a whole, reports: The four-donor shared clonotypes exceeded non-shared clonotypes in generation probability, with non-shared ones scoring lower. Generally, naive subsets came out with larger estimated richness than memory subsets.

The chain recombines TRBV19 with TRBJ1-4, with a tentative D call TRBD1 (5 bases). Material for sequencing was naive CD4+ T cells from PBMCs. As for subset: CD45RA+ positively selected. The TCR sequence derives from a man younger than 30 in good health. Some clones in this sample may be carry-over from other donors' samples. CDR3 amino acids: CASSPQTATNEKLFF. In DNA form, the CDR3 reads TGTGCCAGTAGTCCCCAGACAGCAACTAATGAAAAACTGTTTTTT.